These 26 T cell receptor beta chains were all obtained from the same sample, sequenced in a study of blood T cells in healthy people across ages. Combining a sample-barcoded 5' primer with a J-beta primer mix, a second PCR ran for about 6 to 12 cycles. TCRdb reanalysed the 5' RACE reads using MiXCR and keeps one entry per CDR3 protein. This sample has approximately 800,000 distinct CDR3 sequences; approximately 55% occur once, and the top ten carry approximately 40%. The sequenced material came from blood. These receptors all stem from a man older than 75 in good health.

To note about this clonotype: One end of the junction does not line up with germline, which may come from a read error. The CDR3: CSAREAQGVF. The DNA for the CDR3 is TGCAGTGCTAGAGAGGCTCAGGGGGTCTTC. This chain links TRBV20-1 with TRBJ2-4; 7 nucleotides line up with TRBD1. Germline V CDR1 and CDR2: DFQATT, SNEGSKA (reference sequence). CDR3 length: 10 amino acids.

V usage is TRBV5-5 and J usage is TRBJ2-2; D unresolved. The CDR3 is made up of 13 amino acids. Germline-derived CDR1 and CDR2 are SGHKS and YYEKEE (reference sequence). With 1 base removed from V and 5 bases from J, the gap between germline ends came to 6 bases. CDR3 DNA sequence: TGTGCCAGCAGCTTGTCAATTACCGGGGAGCTGTTTTTT. Residues: CASSLSITGELFF.

V is TRBV5-1 and J is TRBJ2-1, with D tentatively TRBD2 (6 bases). CDR1 is SGHRS and CDR2 is YFSETQ in the germline V gene. The CDR3 totals 15 residues. V gave up 3 bases and J gave up 4 bases, with 14 bases separating them. CDR3 DNA sequence: TGCGCCAGCAGCTCAGGACTAACCGGGTACAATGAGCAGTTCTTC. This gives the protein CASSSGLTGYNEQFF.

The chain couples TRBV11-1 to TRBJ2-1, with D possibly being TRBD1 (6 bases). Germline CDR1 SGHAT, CDR2 FQDESV (reference sequence). The CDR3 extends over 14 amino acids. The V end was cut by 7 bases, the J end by 7 bases, with 17 bases between. The CDR3 DNA reads as TGTGCCAGCACCCCGGGACAAGCGTGGAATGAGCAGTTCTTC. Its translation: CASTPGQAWNEQFF. Variable domain in full (rest from reference TRBV11-1 and TRBJ2-1): EAEVAQSPRYKITEKSQAVAFWCDPISGHATLYWYRQILGQGPELLVQFQDESVVDDSQLPKDRFSAERLKGVDSTLKIQPAELGDSAMYLCASTPGQAWNEQFFGPGTRLTVL.

The chain is built from TRBV28 and TRBJ2-1, with 7 bases lining up with TRBD1. The V and J ends lost 7 bases and 7 bases, in that order; junction bases with no gene match: 13. The CDR3 consists of 15 residues. CDR1 MDHEN and CDR2 SYDVKM come from the germline V gene. CDR3 residues: CASTSGTADWNEQFF. The CDR3 bases are TGTGCCAGCACCTCAGGGACAGCCGACTGGAATGAGCAGTTCTTC.

The gene calls are TRBV20-1 and TRBJ1-6, with D hard to call. The germline gives CDR1 DFQATT, CDR2 SNEGSKA (reference sequence). This CDR3 is built from 14 residues. V was shortened by 0 bases and J by 6 bases, with 9 bases between the two germline ends. The CDR3 spells CSARDLATNSPLHF. The CDR3 coding sequence is TGCAGTGCTAGAGATTTGGCCACTAATTCACCCCTCCACTTT.

The genes are TRBV12-3 or TRBV12-4 and TRBJ1-1; 8 nucleotides match TRBD1. The CDR3 has 15 residues. With V trimmed by 5 bases and J by 1 base, 6 bases remained unmatched. CDR3 nucleotide sequence: TGTGCCAGCAGTCCGAGGACAGGGCAGAACACTGAAGCTTTCTTT. Translated: CASSPRTGQNTEAFF.

J is TRBJ1-4 and V is TRBV20-1; D unclear. Germline values: CDR1 DFQATT, CDR2 SNEGSKA (reference sequence). The V end lost 4 bases, the J end lost 6 bases, and 9 bases lay between the germline ends. The CDR3 has 12 residues. The chain's CDR3 is CSATADYEKLFF. Here the CDR3 DNA reads TGCAGTGCTACGGCAGATTATGAAAAACTGTTTTTT.

The V and J genes are TRBV6-6 and TRBJ2-7, with D perhaps assigned TRBD1 or TRBD2 (5 bases each). V shed 7 bases and J shed 0 bases, with 13 bases lying between them. The CDR3 has 14 amino acids. CDR1 MNHNY and CDR2 SVGAGI come from the germline V gene (reference sequence). The DNA of the CDR3 is TGTGCCAGCACCGGGACCGCGAGCTCCTACGAGCAGTACTTC. It codes for CASTGTASSYEQYF.

A few counts support this clonotype. The chain carries TRBV29-1 and TRBJ1-5, with 7 bases fitting TRBD1. CDR1 and CDR2 from the germline V gene are SQVTM and ANQGSEA. CDR3 size: 13 residues. Unmatched junction bases numbered 13, after V lost 6 bases and J lost 11 bases. CDR3 in DNA: TGCAGCGTAGTGACAGGGAGTGTCAGCGCCCAGCATTTT. Residues: CSVVTGSVSAQHF.

The chain combines TRBV2 with TRBJ2-3; a possible D gene is TRBD2 (6 bases). The V end was cut by 8 bases, the J end by 5 bases, with 17 bases between. The CDR3 has 14 amino acids. Germline V gene data show CDR1 as SNHLY and CDR2 as FYNNEI. The CDR3 DNA is TGTGCCAGCCCTCCGGGACTCACAGTAGATACGCAGTATTTT. It specifies CASPPGLTVDTQYF.

Only a few counts were recorded for this clonotype. The V call is TRBV20-1, the J call TRBJ2-7; either TRBD1 or TRBD2 may supply D (5 bases each). This CDR3 comprises 13 residues. Germline values: CDR1 DFQATT, CDR2 SNEGSKA (reference sequence). V was clipped by 1 base and J by 2 bases, with 9 bases between them. The CDR3 reads CSARVEGPYEQYF. The CDR3 DNA reads as TGCAGTGCTAGAGTAGAGGGACCCTACGAGCAGTACTTC.

The chain has TRBV20-1 and TRBJ2-2, with 12 nucleotides matching TRBD2. CDR1 DFQATT and CDR2 SNEGSKA come from the germline V gene (reference sequence). The CDR3 loop spans 14 amino acids. J gave up 5 bases and V 5 bases, and 3 bases lay outside the gene matches. For the CDR3, the DNA is TGCAGTGCTGCGACTAGCGGGGGTACCGGGGAGCTGTTTTTT. Its translation: CSAATSGGTGELFF.

This sequence joins TRBV24-1 and TRBJ2-1; 12 bases align to TRBD2. The CDR3 is 16 amino acids. Germline CDR1 is KGHDR and CDR2 is SFDVKD. J lost 8 bases, V lost 3 bases, and 7 bases had no gene match. CDR3 protein: CATSDLTSGSPDEQFF. CDR3 in DNA: TGTGCCACCAGTGATCTGACTAGCGGGAGTCCGGATGAGCAGTTCTTC.

The chain couples TRBV7-2 to TRBJ1-1; 7 bases agree with TRBD1. This CDR3 has 13 amino acids. Germline V gene sequence: CDR1 SGHTA, CDR2 FQGNSA. The J segment lost 6 bases and the V segment lost 2 bases, leaving 3 bases of the junction unmatched. The CDR3 DNA follows: TGTGCCAGCAGCTTATACAGGGGCCCTGAAGCTTTCTTT. Translation: CASSLYRGPEAFF.

The J gene is TRBJ2-7, the V gene TRBV9; D might be TRBD2 (6 bases). The DNA end favors TRBJ2-5, so the J call may be wrong. This CDR3 is built from 15 residues. Germline CDR1 reads SGDLS; CDR2 reads YYNGEE. The CDR3 bases are TGTGCCAGCAGCCCGGGACTTCCAAATCGCGAGACCCAGTACTTC. It specifies CASSPGLPNRETQYF.

This clonotype was seen a few times. The V call is TRBV20-1, the J call TRBJ2-7; the D gene is possibly TRBD2 (5 bases). Trimming took off 2 bases at V and 4 bases at J, with 12 bases between the two ends. Germline-derived CDR1 and CDR2 are DFQATT and SNEGSKA (reference sequence). The CDR3 runs to 13 residues. The CDR3 DNA follows: TGCAGTGCTAGAACCGGGATACGGTACGAGCAGTACTTC. It codes for CSARTGIRYEQYF.

This clonotype was observed many times. The chain recombines TRBV9 with TRBJ2-1, with 7 positions matching TRBD2. The ends lost 0 bases at V and 5 bases at J; junction bases unmatched: 2. Germline values: CDR1 SGDLS, CDR2 YYNGEE. The length of the CDR3 is 14 residues. CDR3 sequence: CASSVGLADNEQFF. CDR3 in DNA: TGTGCCAGCAGCGTAGGACTAGCCGACAATGAGCAGTTCTTC.

V is TRBV2 and J is TRBJ1-2, with a tentative D call TRBD1 (6 bases). The germline V and J ends were trimmed by 6 bases and 7 bases, with 15 bases remaining between them. This CDR3 has 13 amino acids. The V gene's germline CDR1 is SNHLY and CDR2 FYNNEI. Here the CDR3 reads CASSADRTPGYTF. In DNA form, the CDR3 reads TGTGCCAGCAGCGCTGACAGGACACCTGGCTACACCTTC. The whole variable domain, remainder taken from reference TRBV2 and TRBJ1-2, is EPEVTQTPSHQVTQMGQEVILRCVPISNHLYFYWYRQILGQKVEFLVSFYNNEISEKSEIFDDQFSVERPDGSNFTLKIRSTKLEDSAMYFCASSADRTPGYTFGSGTRLTVV.

This clonotype was counted once. The rearrangement uses TRBV7-2 and TRBJ2-1; TRBD2 matches 13 bases. V shed 3 bases and J 3 bases; nucleotides not matched to a gene: 11. The CDR3 consists of 19 residues. Germline lookup yields CDR1 SGHTA and CDR2 FQGNSA. The CDR3 is CASSFVRGLAGLSYNEQFF. CDR3 DNA sequence: TGTGCCAGCAGCTTTGTCAGGGGACTAGCGGGGTTAAGCTACAATGAGCAGTTCTTC.

The genes are TRBV10-3 and TRBJ2-5, with D unresolved. The assigned J gene may be wrong: the sequence end matches TRBJ2-7 better. The CDR3 is made up of 13 amino acids. Germline CDR1 is ENHRY and CDR2 is SYGVKD. CDR3 sequence reads: CAISDLGRYEQYF. CDR3 coding DNA: TGTGCCATCAGTGATTTGGGCAGATACGAGCAGTACTTC.

There are a few counts of this clonotype. The genes are TRBV7-8 and TRBJ2-2; 7 bases map to TRBD1. The CDR3 covers 14 residues. After removal of 8 bases from V and 5 bases from J, the junction contained 8 bases not matched to a gene. CDR1 and CDR2 from the germline V gene are SGHVS and FQNEAQ. CDR3 sequence reads: CASRSRGTTGELFF. For the CDR3, the DNA is TGTGCCAGCCGCTCCAGGGGGACGACCGGGGAGCTGTTTTTT.

The chain is built from TRBV2 and TRBJ1-5; maybe TRBD1 (5 bases). Trimming shortened V by 5 bases and J by 6 bases, and 17 bases separated the two germline ends. The CDR3 totals 15 residues. Germline V gene sequence: CDR1 SNHLY, CDR2 FYNNEI. The CDR3 reads CASSPHRGPSQPQHF. CDR3 DNA sequence: TGTGCCAGCAGTCCCCACCGGGGACCAAGTCAGCCCCAGCATTTT.

The chain couples TRBV20-1 to TRBJ2-3, with 9 positions matching TRBD2. Trimming removed 1 base from V and 14 bases from J; junction bases left unmatched: 16. CDR1 is DFQATT, CDR2 SNEGSKA, per germline (reference sequence). CDR3 length: 15 residues. The DNA for the CDR3 is TGCAGTGCTAGAGGGGTAGCGGGAGCACACAGATACGCGTATTTT. It yields the protein CSARGVAGAHRYAYF.

Remarks on this clonotype: The conserved closing phenylalanine or tryptophan is absent in this CDR3, likely reflecting a read error. The chain is built from TRBV6-1 and TRBJ2-7; 9 bases are shared with TRBD1. Germline V gene data show CDR1 as MNHNS and CDR2 as SASEGT. The V segment lost 5 bases and the J segment 4 bases; nucleotides outside the gene matches: 15. The CDR3 totals 17 residues. CDR3 protein: CASSLSGVGTGHYEQYL. The CDR3 DNA reads TGTGCCAGCAGTCTATCTGGGGTCGGGACAGGGCATTACGAGCAGTACTTA.

The table lists this clonotype with a few counts. The chain links TRBV28 to TRBJ2-4; 7 nucleotides agree with TRBD2. CDR1 and CDR2 (germline): MDHEN, SYDVKM. With 3 bases clipped from V and 3 bases from J, the junction kept 2 bases outside the gene matches. This CDR3 spans 14 amino acids. CDR3 residues: CASSFAGVKNIQYF. CDR3 coding DNA: TGTGCCAGCAGTTTCGCGGGGGTCAAAAACATTCAGTACTTC.